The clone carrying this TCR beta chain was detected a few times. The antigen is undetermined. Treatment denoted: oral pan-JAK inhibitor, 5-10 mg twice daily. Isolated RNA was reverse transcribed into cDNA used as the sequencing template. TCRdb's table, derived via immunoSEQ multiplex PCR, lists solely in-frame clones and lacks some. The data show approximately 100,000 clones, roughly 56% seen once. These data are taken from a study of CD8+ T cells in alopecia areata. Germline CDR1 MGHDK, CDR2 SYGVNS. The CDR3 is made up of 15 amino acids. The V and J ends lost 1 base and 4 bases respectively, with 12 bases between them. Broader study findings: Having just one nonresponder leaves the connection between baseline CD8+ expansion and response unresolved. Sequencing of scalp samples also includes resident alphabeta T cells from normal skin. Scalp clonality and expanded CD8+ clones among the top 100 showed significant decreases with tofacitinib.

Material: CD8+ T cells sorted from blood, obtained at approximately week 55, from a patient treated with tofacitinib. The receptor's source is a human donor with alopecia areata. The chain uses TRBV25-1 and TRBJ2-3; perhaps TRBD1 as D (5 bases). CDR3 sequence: CASSEWAKGADTQYF. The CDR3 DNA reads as TGTGCCAGCAGTGAATGGGCGAAAGGGGCAGATACGCAGTATTTT.